These 21 T cell receptor beta chains share one sample of origin, sequenced in a study of early T cells in non-severe SARS-CoV-2 infection. TCRdb recomputed calls from the 5' RACE reads with MiXCR, one row per CDR3 protein. This table has about 44,000 distinct CDR3 sequences, 23% appearing once. Sequences were derived from whole blood, sampled at baseline. The source is an adult who was a healthcare worker with PCR-confirmed SARS-CoV-2 infection or an uninfected control (not recorded which).

This clonotype has a handful of counts. The chain employs TRBV19 and TRBJ2-3; D remains ambiguous. V was cut by 6 bases and J by 6 bases, with 13 bases left in between. Per germline, CDR1 LNHDA and CDR2 SQIVND (reference sequence). The length of the CDR3 is 13 residues. The CDR3 nucleotides read TGTGCCAGTAGCCCCTCATTGATGGATACGCAGTATTTT. Protein: CASSPSLMDTQYF.

This chain's CDR3 is CASSQLEQGYYEQYF. The CDR3 DNA reads as TGTGCCAGCAGCCAGCTGGAACAGGGGTACTACGAGCAGTACTTC. The genes are TRBV7-2 and TRBJ2-7; the match to TRBD1 covers 7 bases. With V trimmed by 5 bases and J by 3 bases, 10 bases remained unmatched. Germline V gives CDR1 SGHTA, CDR2 FQGNSA. This CDR3 region has 15 residues.

This clonotype was seen ten or more times. The rearrangement uses TRBV7-3 and TRBJ2-3; 9 positions match TRBD2. CDR1 is SGHTA and CDR2 is FQGTGA in the germline V gene. CDR3 length equals 16 residues. J gave up 4 bases and V 1 base, and 6 bases lay outside the gene matches. The CDR3 loop is CASSLIGTSFADTQYF. In DNA, the CDR3 is TGTGCCAGCAGCTTAATAGGGACTAGCTTTGCAGATACGCAGTATTTT. Drawing the rest from reference TRBV7-3 and TRBJ2-3, the complete variable domain is GAGVSQTPSNKVTEKGKYVELRCDPISGHTALYWYRQSLGQGPEFLIYFQGTGAADDSGLPNDRFFAVRPEGSVSTLKIQRTERGDSAVYLCASSLIGTSFADTQYFGPGTRLTVL.

This clonotype was seen at least ten times. This chain links TRBV20-1 with TRBJ2-3; D unclear. Germline V gene sequence: CDR1 DFQATT, CDR2 SNEGSKA (reference sequence). The CDR3 extends over 11 amino acids. Trimming stripped 3 bases from V and 5 bases from J, with 6 bases between. CDR3 region: CSASLVDTQYF. DNA for the CDR3: TGCAGTGCTAGCTTGGTAGATACGCAGTATTTT.

This chain uses TRBV10-3 with TRBJ2-7; maybe TRBD1 (6 bases). The germline V gene has CDR1 ENHRY and CDR2 SYGVKD. Trimming removed 2 bases from V and 2 bases from J, with 10 bases in between. The CDR3 has 14 residues. The CDR3 loop is CAISEGQGPYEQYF. The CDR3 nucleotides read TGTGCCATCAGTGAGGGGCAGGGGCCCTACGAGCAGTACTTC.

The chain recombines TRBV19 with TRBJ2-1; TRBD1 might be the D (6 bases). Trimming took off 6 bases at V and 8 bases at J, with 17 bases between the two ends. Germline assignment: CDR1 LNHDA and CDR2 SQIVND (reference sequence). This CDR3 region has 14 residues. The CDR3 DNA follows: TGTGCCAGTAGGCCAAGGACAGCTAGGGATGAGCAGTTCTTC. This gives the protein CASRPRTARDEQFF.

The J gene is TRBJ1-1, the V gene TRBV5-6; D gene unclear. Trimming stripped 2 bases from V and 1 base from J, with 6 bases between. The length of the CDR3 is 13 residues. Germline V gene lookup returns CDR1 SGHDT and CDR2 YYEEEE. CDR3 bases: TGTGCCAGCAGCTTCTCGTCGAACACTGAAGCTTTCTTT. Encoded protein: CASSFSSNTEAFF.

In this sample, this clonotype turned up a few times. This chain links TRBV29-1 with TRBJ1-4, with 7 bases fitting TRBD1. Unmatched junction bases numbered 15, after V lost 0 bases and J lost 8 bases. The CDR3 covers 17 residues. Germline V gene data show CDR1 as SQVTM and CDR2 as ANQGSEA. Here the CDR3 DNA reads TGCAGCGTTGAAGATATTAGGAGCGACAGGGAGGGAGAAAAACTGTTTTTT. Translating gives CSVEDIRSDREGEKLFF.

This clonotype appeared a few times. J is TRBJ2-2 and V is TRBV21-1; the table's D call, TRBD1, was not checked against the DNA. TRBV21-1 is reported as a pseudogene. CDR3 length equals 17 residues. CDR3 in amino acids: CASPRALPLWNTGELFF. The DNA for the CDR3 is TGTGCCAGCCCCCGGGCACTTCCATTATGGAACACCGGGGAGCTGTTTTTT.

This clonotype turned up a few times. The chain joins TRBV6-2 or TRBV6-3 to TRBJ1-2, with D unclear. Germline V gene data show CDR1 as MNHEY and CDR2 as SVGEGT. The CDR3 totals 11 residues. V gave up 2 bases and J gave up 4 bases, with 2 bases separating them. CDR3 DNA: TGTGCCAGCAGTTACGCCTATGGCTACACCTTC. This codes for CASSYAYGYTF.

This CDR3 is CASSVGPYEYTEAFF. In nucleotides, the CDR3 is TGTGCCAGCAGTGTTGGCCCCTATGAGTACACTGAAGCTTTCTTT. J is TRBJ1-1 and V is TRBV6-1; D is ambiguous. Trimming stripped 4 bases from V and 3 bases from J, with 15 bases between. The germline gives CDR1 MNHNS, CDR2 SASEGT. This CDR3 has 15 residues.

The rearrangement links TRBV12-3 or TRBV12-4 to TRBJ1-2; D remains ambiguous. Between the trimmed V and J ends, which lost 0 bases and 1 base, there was a span of 6 bases. There are 14 residues in the CDR3. CDR3 in amino acids: CASSLAGSNYGYTF. CDR3 in DNA: TGTGCCAGCAGTTTAGCGGGTAGTAACTATGGCTACACCTTC.

This rearrangement joins TRBV12-3 or TRBV12-4 to TRBJ2-1; 9 nucleotides line up with TRBD1. The trim removed 4 bases at V and 12 bases at J, leaving 16 bases unmatched. There are 16 residues in the CDR3. CDR3 bases: TGTGCCAGCAGTTCACAGGGGGCCGTCGGAACCGGGGTGCAGTTCTTC. Its protein is CASSSQGAVGTGVQFF.

Only a few counts were recorded for this clonotype. Its ends do not fully match the called genes, so a read error is possible. The chain links TRBV12-3 or TRBV12-4 to TRBJ1-2, with D possibly matching TRBD1 (5 bases). The CDR3 spans 13 residues. The CDR3 bases are TGTGCCTGCAGCGACGGGGGAGCCGATGGCTACACCTTC. This sequence encodes CACSDGGADGYTF.

As regards this clonotype: Mismatch with germline at one junction end may stem from a read error. The gene calls are TRBV7-9 and TRBJ2-1; TRBD2 agrees at 14 bases. The CDR3 sequence is 16 residues long. The V gene's germline CDR1 is SEHNR and CDR2 FQNEAQ (reference sequence). The DNA for the CDR3 is TGTGCCAGCAGCTCGCGGACTAGCGGGGGGTACAATGAGAAGTTCTTC. It encodes CASSSRTSGGYNEKFF.

The V and J genes are TRBV6-5 and TRBJ1-1; D possibly corresponds to TRBD1 (5 bases). V lost 2 bases and J lost 0, with 13 bases in between. There are 16 residues in the CDR3. The germline CDR1 and CDR2 sequences are MNHEY and SVGAGI. The CDR3, as DNA: TGTGCCAGCAGTTACGGAGGAGCAGGGATGAACACTGAAGCTTTCTTT. Encoded protein: CASSYGGAGMNTEAFF.

The chain is built from TRBV2 and TRBJ2-7, with 7 bases that match TRBD1. The CDR3 covers 13 residues. Unmatched junction bases numbered 12, after V lost 7 bases and J lost 9 bases. Germline-derived CDR1 and CDR2 are SNHLY and FYNNEI. In DNA form, the CDR3 reads TGTGCCAGCACCAACCCGACAGGGCTGGCGCAGTACTTC. It yields the protein CASTNPTGLAQYF.

This clonotype was seen a few times. The rearrangement links TRBV2 to TRBJ1-5; the D is unclear. Germline lookup yields CDR1 SNHLY and CDR2 FYNNEI. CDR3 length: 14 amino acids. V lost 8 bases, J lost 0 bases, and 11 bases lay in between. Here the CDR3 reads CASGRTDSNQPQHF. The DNA of the CDR3 is TGTGCCAGCGGAAGGACGGATAGCAATCAGCCCCAGCATTTT.

In this sample, this clonotype turned up a few times. The chain carries TRBV27 and TRBJ1-6; 10 nucleotides match TRBD1. The CDR3 has 19 residues. Looked up from germline, CDR1 is MNHEY and CDR2 is SMNVEV (reference sequence). With V trimmed by 1 base and J by 6 bases, 12 bases remained unmatched. CDR3 nucleotides: TGTGCCAGCAGTTTATTACACCAGTGGGACAGGGGCCTTAATTCACCCCTCCACTTT. This sequence encodes CASSLLHQWDRGLNSPLHF.

This clonotype was recorded a few times. This chain connects TRBV6-1 to TRBJ1-4, with D hard to call. CDR1 MNHNS and CDR2 SASEGT come from the germline V gene. The CDR3 has 14 amino acids. The ends were cut back, 2 bases at V and 8 bases at J, with 12 bases in the middle. The CDR3 loop reads CASSEFPRREKLFF. CDR3 DNA: TGTGCCAGCAGTGAATTTCCGAGGAGAGAAAAACTGTTTTTT.

This clonotype occurred once. The chain joins TRBV11-2 to TRBJ1-1; unclear D gene. Trimming took off 5 bases at V and 10 bases at J, with 26 bases between the two ends. This CDR3 is 16 amino acids long. Per germline, CDR1 SGHAT and CDR2 FQNNGV. The CDR3 DNA follows: TGTGCCAGCAGCCCCCCCGGGTCCAGCCTTTATTTCGGAGCTTTCTTT. Amino acid sequence: CASSPPGSSLYFGAFF.